These 18 T cell receptor beta chains originate from one sample sequenced in a study of blood T cell repertoires in COVID-19. Sequenced by immunoSEQ multiplex PCR; TCRdb stores in-frame clones only, minus some. The sample consists of under 250,000 clones, roughly 88% of them appearing once. The sample taken for sequencing was peripheral blood. These receptor sequences come from a woman younger than 45 with COVID-19, enrolled during active disease.

The chain recombines TRBV5-5 with TRBJ1-4, with 7 bases fitting TRBD1. The CDR3 covers 17 residues. Germline CDR1 is SGHKS and CDR2 is YYEKEE (reference sequence). V trimming: 4 bases; J trimming: 0 bases; junction bases outside the gene matches: 9. This chain's CDR3 is CASSRVGGTATNEKLFF. In nucleotides, the CDR3 is TGTGCCAGCAGCCGCGTTGGGGGGACAGCAACTAATGAAAAACTGTTTTTT. The full variable domain, completed using reference TRBV5-5 and TRBJ1-4, is DAGVTQSPTHLIKTRGQQVTLRCSPISGHKSVSWYQQVLGQGPQFIFQYYEKEERGRGNFPDRFSARQFPNYSSELNVNALLLGDSALYLCASSRVGGTATNEKLFFGSGTQLSVL.

This chain joins TRBV6-2 or TRBV6-3 and TRBJ1-6; D call uncertain. Trimming took 4 bases from V and 6 from J, leaving 7 bases between them. The length of the CDR3 is 13 residues. Looked up from germline, CDR1 is MNHEY and CDR2 is SVGEGT. The CDR3 here is CASSFPGNSPLHF. The CDR3 region has the DNA TGTGCCAGCAGTTTCCCGGGTAATTCACCCCTCCACTTT.

The chain has TRBV27 and TRBJ2-4; TRBD2 matches at 7 bases. CDR1 MNHEY and CDR2 SMNVEV come from the germline V gene (reference sequence). The length of the CDR3 is 13 residues. The V gene end was trimmed by 2 bases and the J gene end by 11 bases; junction bases not matched to a gene: 6. CDR3 DNA sequence: TGTGCCAGCAGTTTAAGTACGGGAGGTTTTCAGTACTTC. Translation gives CASSLSTGGFQYF.

CDR3 sequence: CASSLGRVTDTQYF. DNA of the CDR3: TGTGCCAGCAGCTTGGGTCGGGTCACAGATACGCAGTATTTT. This chain connects TRBV7-9 to TRBJ2-3, with unresolved D. This CDR3 is 14 amino acids long. V was trimmed by 3 bases and J by 2 bases, leaving 9 bases between them. Per the germline V gene, CDR1 is SEHNR and CDR2 is FQNEAQ (reference sequence).

V is TRBV24-1 and J is TRBJ2-2; a weak D match, TRBD1 (6 bases). The CDR3 spans 18 residues. CDR1 is KGHDR and CDR2 is SFDVKD in the germline V gene. Trimming pared 0 bases from V and 5 bases from J, leaving 18 bases between. As DNA, the CDR3 is TGTGCCACCAGTGATTTGGTTCCGGACAGTCCGGCTACCGGGGAGCTGTTTTTT. Residues: CATSDLVPDSPATGELFF.

The chain is built from TRBV10-3 and TRBJ2-1; 9 bases align to TRBD2. Trimming removed 10 bases from V and 7 bases from J; junction bases left unmatched: 11. This CDR3 comprises 14 residues. Looked up from germline, CDR1 is ENHRY and CDR2 is SYGVKD. CDR3 sequence (DNA): TGTGCCACGTCTGGACTAGCGACTACTAATGAGCAGTTCTTC. Its protein product is CATSGLATTNEQFF.

The rearrangement links TRBV6-5 to TRBJ1-1; 9 bases are a match to TRBD1. J was trimmed by 12 bases and V by 5 bases; bases with no gene match: 7. The CDR3 contains 12 residues. CDR1 and CDR2 (germline): MNHEY, SVGAGI. CDR3 region: CASSPGTGLTFF. CDR3 sequence (DNA): TGTGCCAGCAGTCCCGGGACAGGGTTAACTTTCTTT.

The chain combines TRBV4-3 with TRBJ2-7, with 8 nucleotides matching TRBD2. The germline gives CDR1 LGHNA, CDR2 YSLEER. The CDR3 loop spans 14 amino acids. The junction had 3 bases not matched to a gene; V was cut back by 4 bases and J by 1 base. CDR3 amino acids: CASSLQRGSYEQYF. DNA for the CDR3: TGCGCCAGCAGCCTTCAGCGGGGGTCCTACGAGCAGTACTTC.

The CDR3 DNA reads TGTGCCAGCAGTCCTGACAGGGAAAATGAAAAACTGTTTTTT. Translation gives CASSPDRENEKLFF. This chain uses TRBV27 with TRBJ1-4; TRBD1 matches 7 bases. CDR1 MNHEY and CDR2 SMNVEV come from the germline V gene (reference sequence). Trimming at V came to 5 bases and at J to 5 bases, leaving 5 bases not matched to a gene. The CDR3 is 14 amino acids.

This clone was counted a single time. This rearrangement joins TRBV6-5 to TRBJ1-4; 7 bases match TRBD1. After removal of 2 bases from V and 7 bases from J, the junction contained 7 bases not matched to a gene. CDR1 is MNHEY and CDR2 is SVGAGI in the germline V gene. The CDR3 runs 15 residues. CDR3 protein: CASSYGPRGSEKLFF. In nucleotides, the CDR3 is TGTGCCAGCAGTTACGGGCCCAGGGGGAGTGAAAAACTGTTTTTT.

This clone came up once. The genes are TRBV27 and TRBJ2-2; TRBD2 might be the D (6 bases). The CDR3 extends over 16 amino acids. CDR1 MNHEY and CDR2 SMNVEV come from the germline V gene (reference sequence). The V and J ends lost 0 bases and 1 base respectively, with 9 bases between them. The CDR3 DNA reads TGTGCCAGCAGTTTATCGCGGCGGGGGAACACCGGGGAGCTGTTTTTT. Residues: CASSLSRRGNTGELFF.

The V and J genes are TRBV24-1 and TRBJ2-5; a weak D match, TRBD1 (5 bases). Trimming cost V 3 bases and J 5 bases, with 15 bases left between them. Germline V CDR1 and CDR2: KGHDR, SFDVKD. CDR3 length: 15 residues. CDR3 bases: TGTGCCACCAGTGATCGTCGGCCAGGGCTCGAGACCCAGTACTTC. Amino acid sequence: CATSDRRPGLETQYF.

This clone came up once. Here the CDR3 reads CASSPDRRRTYEQYV. CDR3 coding DNA: TGTGCCAGCAGCCCCGACAGGCGGAGAACTTACGAGCAGTACGTC. J is TRBJ2-7 and V is TRBV7-8; TRBD1 is a possible D gene (6 bases). Trimming pared 5 bases from V and 4 bases from J, leaving 18 bases between. The germline CDR1 and CDR2 sequences are SGHVS and FQNEAQ. This CDR3 comprises 15 residues.

V gene TRBV4-1 combines with J gene TRBJ1-6; unclear D gene. Per the germline V gene, CDR1 is MGHRA and CDR2 is YSYEKL. With 0 bases removed from V and 0 bases from J, the gap between germline ends came to 6 bases. CDR3 length equals 16 residues. CDR3: CASSQDKSSYNSPLHF. The CDR3 DNA follows: TGCGCCAGCAGCCAAGACAAGAGCTCCTATAATTCACCCCTCCACTTT.

The gene calls are TRBV4-3 and TRBJ1-5; 8 bases are a match to TRBD1. Trimming took 0 bases from V and 2 from J; bases not matched to a gene: 9. Germline V gives CDR1 LGHNA, CDR2 YSLEER. CDR3 length equals 18 residues. The CDR3 reads CASSQDRTGQGGNQPQHF. For the CDR3, the DNA is TGCGCCAGCAGCCAAGATAGGACAGGGCAGGGAGGCAATCAGCCCCAGCATTTT.

This clone came up a few times. The chain is built from TRBV6-2 or TRBV6-3 and TRBJ1-5; weak D call: TRBD1 (5 bases). Trimming removed 2 bases at V and 8 bases at J, with 10 bases between. The CDR3 consists of 13 residues. Per the germline V gene, CDR1 is MNHEY and CDR2 is SVGEGT. This chain's CDR3 is CASSYGQLEPQHF. The CDR3 DNA reads as TGTGCCAGCAGTTACGGACAACTGGAGCCCCAGCATTTT.

The rearrangement uses TRBV9 and TRBJ2-7; TRBD1 is a possible D gene (6 bases). The CDR3 length is 14 residues. V was clipped by 4 bases and J by 2 bases, with 13 bases between them. Germline V lookup: CDR1 SGDLS, CDR2 YYNGEE. DNA of the CDR3: TGTGCCAGCAGCCCGGACAGCAGTACCTACGAGCAGTACTTC. Its translation: CASSPDSSTYEQYF. The full variable domain, with the rest looked up from reference TRBV9 and TRBJ2-7, is DSGVTQTPKHLITATGQRVTLRCSPRSGDLSVYWYQQSLDQGLQFLIQYYNGEERAKGNILERFSAQQFPDLHSELNLSSLELGDSALYFCASSPDSSTYEQYFGPGTRLTVT.

This sequence joins TRBV5-6 and TRBJ2-1; 9 nucleotides agree with TRBD1. This CDR3 is 15 amino acids long. V dropped 2 bases and J dropped 10; count of bases not matched to a gene: 10. The V gene's germline CDR1 is SGHDT and CDR2 YYEEEE. Here the CDR3 reads CASSFSPTGGREQFF. The DNA of the CDR3 is TGTGCCAGCAGCTTCTCTCCGACAGGGGGTCGAGAGCAGTTCTTC.